The rows below give T cell receptor beta chains drawn from one sample of a study of cytomegalovirus exposure and HLA in healthy donors. Data came from immunoSEQ multiplex PCR; TCRdb stores just in-frame clones and leaves some out. The table lists over 110,000 clones, roughly 75% of them singletons. The sequenced sample consisted of PBMCs. The receptor set was obtained from a female donor in good health and CMV-seronegative. The conserved cysteine and the conserved F or W are not part of the CDR3 here.

V gene	J gene	CDR3 protein
TRBV19	TRBJ2-1	ASNTGSSYNEQF
TRBV9	TRBJ1-2	ASSVDGGEGYT
TRBV7-2	TRBJ2-3	ASSLDNTDTQY
TRBV27	TRBJ2-5	ASSWTSGSQETQY
TRBV7-9	TRBJ1-2	ASSLRTGDFYGYT
TRBV19	TRBJ2-7	ASSIATGGTYEQY
TRBV27	TRBJ2-2	ASSFGWGSSGGGGAGELF
TRBV6-1	TRBJ1-6	ASRLEQDNSPLH
TRBV27	TRBJ2-7	ASSLSFSGSTAQPYEQY
TRBV28	TRBJ2-2	ASSRGMENTGELF